This entry describes one T cell receptor beta chain. This clone was picked up a small number of times. The antigen it recognizes is unknown. Base quality data are lacking; no much larger clone is found one base away. This sample is drawn from a study of T cell responses to AZD1222 COVID-19 vaccine (dated by TCRdb to about 2021). With regard to the full study: TCR sequencing was performed for 230 to 250 trial participants, of whom around 200 were given two doses of AZD1222 and some 26 were given two doses of MenACWY control vaccine. Trial participants were enrolled by age into 18-55, 56-69 and 70-plus year subgroups, with roughly 160, 29 and 62 TCR-sequenced participants respectively.

The CDR3 regions of human TCRbeta chains were subjected to immunosequencing. Concerning the study's data processing: TCRs in the repertoires were compared against a reference library of SARS-CoV-2-specific TCRs that had been generated with the MIRA antigen-specificity platform. Breadth was defined as the fraction of unique TCRs that were SARS-CoV-2-associated. Depth was defined as the fraction of total T cells that were SARS-CoV-2-associated. Using the MIRA data, each spike-specific TCR was mapped to the spike region that the TCR reacts to and placed in a CD4 or CD8 class. Log10-transformed breadth and depth values were compared by one-way ANOVA with Sidak's multiple comparisons tests. The table was pulled from immuneACCESS by TCRdb, which kept in-frame rearrangements only. Such tables lose some clones; where checked, under half of the loss comes from unresolved V genes, and the rest has no known cause. V, J and clone size are taken as reported in that table, and D and trimming were inferred from the DNA itself. Across this sample there are about 140,000 clones, with roughly 89% seen only once. The biggest ten clones account for roughly 1.5% of the sample.

General findings and caveats noted by the study authors: Vaccine-associated CD4 TCRs spanned the whole spike protein, with dominant responses in regions 160-218 and 743-854. After two AZD1222 doses, both the breadth and the depth of spike-specific TCRs were significantly higher than at day 0 and than in MenACWY recipients. The 56-69-year group was small, and its depth increase did not reach significance, likely because of low power. Participants were mostly white British and included more females than males, and it was suggested by the authors that clonal diversity may have been underestimated. Epitopes outside the regions mutated in the B.1.351 and B.1.1.7 variants were reportedly recognized by nearly half of the unique spike-specific TCRs. Because no samples from the day 14 peak response were available, repertoires could be characterized only after the peak T cell response. Conclusions about previously exposed vaccinees are limited, since just five or six AZD1222 recipients were seropositive for SARS-CoV-2 at baseline.

V loses 6 bases at its end and J loses 10 bases; junction bases beyond the gene matches: 4. From the germline V gene, CDR1 is ENHRY and CDR2 is SYGVKD. The CDR3 starts with the cysteine, ends with the phenylalanine, and has 11 residues. Only CDR3 DNA remains: 33 bases, in frame from the first base. Explained via the paper, the time point label denotes: about 28 days (+/-7) after the second vaccine dose. AZD1222 recipients given second doses at about 4 weeks or at about 12 weeks were pooled, since spike-specific TCR depth and breadth were not found to differ between the two schedules. Vaccinee samples came from UK trials COV001 and COV002, including a single-blind randomized controlled phase 2/3 trial of AZD1222 (ChAdOx1 nCoV-19) in healthy adults. Trial participant PBMC samples were collected at day 0 and day 28 after the second dose for TCRbeta chain sequencing.

The sequencing used peripheral blood, collected 28 days after the second AZD1222 dose. The sequence was collected from an adult who received the AZD1222 COVID-19 vaccine. The chain was built from TRBV10-3 and TRBJ1-1; TRBD1 aligns with 8 central bases. Read as DNA, the sequence is TGTGCCATCAGCGGACAGGGCGCAGCTTTCTTT. It encodes CAISGQGAAFF.